This TCR beta chain was profiled in a study of CD8 T cells in ankylosing spondylitis. Trimming cost V 6 bases and J 7 bases, with 13 bases left between them. This CDR3 has 12 residues. Looked up from germline, CDR1 is SGHVS and CDR2 is FNYEAQ. By quantitative 5'-RACE with molecular barcodes, the TCR beta libraries were made. One entry per CDR3 protein, called by TCRdb with MiXCR from the 5' RACE reads. The top ten hold roughly 46% of the sample, which has hundreds of thousands of distinct CDR3 sequences, around 20% seen once. General study points: Past studies reported some motif variants in reactive arthritis synovial fluid and blood. Made up of several highly homologous variants, a TCR beta motif appeared characteristic of ankylosing spondylitis blood. Disease-linked clones reportedly concentrated significantly in matched ankylosing spondylitis synovial fluid.

This clonotype was counted only a few times. Antigen unknown. The sample was blood, either unsorted or a sorted T cell fraction (not recorded which). This TCR was sampled from a male donor with ankylosing spondylitis. The V gene is TRBV7-6, the J gene TRBJ2-7, with D tentatively TRBD2 (5 bases). The CDR3 sequence is CASSSDSGEQYF. The CDR3 coding sequence is TGTGCCAGCAGTTCGGACTCGGGGGAGCAGTACTTC.